This TCR beta chain comes out of a study of blood T cell repertoires in COVID-19. Turning to the study itself: Material from acute and convalescent COVID-19 was sourced from the United States, Italy and Spain. PBMCs, B-cell-depleted T cells, or T cells provided the cDNA or gDNA that made up the material.

This CDR3 spans 15 amino acids. Looked up from germline, CDR1 is SGHNT and CDR2 is YENEEA. V lost 1 base and J lost 0, with 10 bases in between. Original handling: Estimation of nucleated cell counts was performed using reference gene primer amplification. Sequenced by immunoSEQ multiplex PCR; TCRdb stores in-frame clones only, minus some. V, J and clone size are those of that table, while D and trimming were read from the DNA. The sample consists of 150,000 to 200,000 clones, around 86% of them appearing once. Sequencing was carried out using peripheral blood. The rearrangement uses TRBV11-3 and TRBJ2-7; D remains ambiguous. This receptor was identified in a woman aged 25-40 years with active or convalescent COVID-19. DNA for the CDR3: TGTGCCAGCAGCTTAGTTAGCTTCAGCTCCTACGAGCAGTACTTC. It yields the protein CASSLVSFSSYEQYF.